Sequencing of this T cell receptor beta chain was carried out in a study of OX40 agonist ivuxolimab in advanced cancers. For the study at large: The drug used for patients, ivuxolimab, was an agonistic anti-OX40 (CD134) antibody. Three patients got partial responses; one had hepatocellular carcinoma and two had cutaneous melanoma.

Sequencing was performed with immunoSEQ multiplex PCR; in TCRdb, only in-frame clones are kept and a portion is missing. The sample contains fewer than 65,000 clones, 70% to 90% of which appear only once. Unmatched junction bases numbered 9, after V lost 3 bases and J lost 0 bases. Germline V gives CDR1 SGDLS, CDR2 YYNGEE. The CDR3 has 17 residues. Concerning this clone itself: Its antigen is unknown.

General study findings and limits: CD8+ T cells (on average) carried more expanded clones than CD4+ T cells. Among the nonresponders, some also had low normalized T-cell clonal expansion.

This clonotype was obtained from an adult with an advanced solid tumor such as melanoma, head and neck, liver or kidney cancer. The chain combines TRBV9 with TRBJ1-3; 7 nucleotides match TRBD1. This sample comprised CD4+ or CD8+ T cells sorted from blood, obtained in a trial of the OX40 agonist ivuxolimab. CDR3 protein: CASSEGGTVSSGNTIYF. The DNA of the CDR3 is TGTGCCAGCAGCGAGGGAGGGACAGTTTCCTCTGGAAACACCATATATTTT. The full variable domain, with the rest looked up from reference TRBV9 and TRBJ1-3, is DSGVTQTPKHLITATGQRVTLRCSPRSGDLSVYWYQQSLDQGLQFLIQYYNGEERAKGNILERFSAQQFPDLHSELNLSSLELGDSALYFCASSEGGTVSSGNTIYFGEGSWLTVV.